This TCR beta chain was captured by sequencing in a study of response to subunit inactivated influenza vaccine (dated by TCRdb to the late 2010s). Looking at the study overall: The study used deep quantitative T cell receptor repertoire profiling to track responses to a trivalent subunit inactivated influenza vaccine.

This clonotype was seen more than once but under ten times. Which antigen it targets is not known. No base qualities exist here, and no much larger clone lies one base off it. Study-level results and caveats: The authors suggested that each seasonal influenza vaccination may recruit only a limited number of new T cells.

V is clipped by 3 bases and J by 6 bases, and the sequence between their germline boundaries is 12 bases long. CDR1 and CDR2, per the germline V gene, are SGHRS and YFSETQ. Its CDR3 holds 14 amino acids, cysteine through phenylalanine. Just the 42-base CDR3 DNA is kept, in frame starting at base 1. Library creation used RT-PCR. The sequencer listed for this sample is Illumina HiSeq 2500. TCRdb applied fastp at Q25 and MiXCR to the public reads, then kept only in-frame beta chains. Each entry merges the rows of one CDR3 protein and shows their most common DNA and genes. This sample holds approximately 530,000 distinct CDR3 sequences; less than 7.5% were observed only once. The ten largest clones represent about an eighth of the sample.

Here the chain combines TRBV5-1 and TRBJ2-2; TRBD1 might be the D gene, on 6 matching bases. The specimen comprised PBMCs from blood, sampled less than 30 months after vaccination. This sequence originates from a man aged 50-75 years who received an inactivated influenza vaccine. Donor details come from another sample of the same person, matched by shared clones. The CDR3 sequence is CASSSRQESGELFF. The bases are TGCGCCAGCAGCTCTCGACAGGAATCCGGGGAGCTGTTTTTT.